This T cell receptor beta chain originates from a study of T-cell reconstitution after alpha-beta-depleted transplantation in children. Study-level results: T-cell numbers and diversity one year post-transplant derived largely from freshly generated T cells. At around two months after transplant, the alpha-beta T cells were reportedly derived from several hundred expanded clones that came from non-depleted graft cells.

From germline, CDR1 is LGHDT and CDR2 YNNKEL (reference sequence). Trimming removed 4 bases from V and 6 bases from J, with 19 bases in between. The CDR3 length is 15 residues. This clonotype was detected a few times. Antigen specificity is unknown. TCRbeta library preparation incorporated unique molecular identifiers. MiXCR was run by TCRdb on the PCR reads, yielding one entry per CDR3 protein. The table shows roughly 100,000 distinct CDR3 sequences, with approximately 5.4% occurring only once. The receptor was derived from a female patient between 2 and 15 years old who had a stem cell transplant for Fanconi anemia, so the T cells may come from the graft donor. The chain combines TRBV3-1 with TRBJ2-7; TRBD2 is a possible D gene (6 bases). This sample comprised PBMCs, mostly from graft donor cells, obtained 60 days after TCRalphabeta/CD19-depleted stem cell transplant. This chain's CDR3 is CASSRAGSILGEQYF. CDR3 sequence (DNA): TGTGCCAGCAGCCGTGCGGGGTCCATCCTAGGCGAGCAGTACTTC.